What follows describes a single T cell receptor beta chain. Its antigen is not identified. 60 Vbeta and 13 Jbeta primers were used in PCR. Clones were read by immunoSEQ multiplex PCR, and TCRdb kept only the in-frame ones, dropping some. The sample carries 150,000 or so clones, approximately 78% recorded once. There are 11 residues in the CDR3. The V end was cut by 6 bases, the J end by 13 bases, with 15 bases between. Germline values: CDR1 MDHEN, CDR2 SYDVKM. This sample is part of a study of cytomegalovirus exposure and HLA in healthy donors. Notes on the study in general: Previously analyzed data showed that most TCR beta V segments were productive at a frequency of about 87% or about 30%. Overall, roughly 170 TCR beta chains were annotated as cytomegalovirus-associated. Later analysis identified around 15,000 TCR beta sequences associated with HLA alleles, using a false discovery rate threshold of 0.05. TRBV6-2, TRBV6-3 and some other V segments were unresolvable in 87-base-pair reads.

The genes are TRBV28 and TRBJ1-2; possibly TRBD1 for D (5 bases). The sequenced material came from PBMCs. The receptor comes from a female donor in good health and CMV-seronegative. In DNA form, the CDR3 reads TGTGCCAGCAGCCTCAGGGTAGGGCGCACCTTC. It yields the protein CASSLRVGRTF.